These 25 T cell receptor beta chains came from one sample sequenced in a study of type 1 regulatory T cells. TCRdb re-analysed the reads in MiXCR, keeping a single row per CDR3 protein. The sample shows 75,000 to 100,000 distinct CDR3 sequences, around a third of them seen only once. Sequencing input: CD4+ T cells, either the whole sample or a sorted fraction (not recorded which). The receptors derive from a human donor in good health.

The chain links TRBV5-1 to TRBJ1-2; 9 nucleotides agree with TRBD1. CDR1 and CDR2 from the germline V gene are SGHRS and YFSETQ. The length of the CDR3 is 14 residues. The ends lost 4 bases at V and 7 bases at J; junction bases unmatched: 8. CDR3 sequence: CASSGGQGLLGYTF. DNA for the CDR3: TGCGCCAGCAGCGGGGGACAGGGTCTCCTTGGCTACACCTTC.

In its sample, this clonotype was seen a few times. CDR3 protein: CASNTGTNTGELFF. CDR3 bases: TGCGCCAGCAATACAGGGACTAACACCGGGGAGCTGTTTTTT. The rearrangement uses TRBV10-1 and TRBJ2-2; D could derive from TRBD1 or TRBD2 (6 bases each). The germline V gene encodes CDR1 WNHNN and CDR2 SYGVQD (reference sequence). The CDR3 runs to 14 residues. V shed 7 bases and J shed 2 bases, with 11 bases lying between them.

The CDR3 reads CASSTQDRVNEKLFF. CDR3 DNA: TGTGCCAGCAGTACCCAGGACAGAGTGAATGAAAAACTGTTTTTT. The chain recombines TRBV12-3 or TRBV12-4 with TRBJ1-4; D is possibly TRBD1 (6 bases). This CDR3 has 15 residues. Trimming pared 5 bases from V and 5 bases from J, leaving 15 bases between.

The chain links TRBV24-1 to TRBJ2-3, with TRBD1 matching over 9 bases. This CDR3 is 15 amino acids long. V was pared by 3 bases and J by 5 bases, with 5 bases of the junction left unmatched. Germline CDR1 reads KGHDR; CDR2 reads SFDVKD. CDR3 in DNA: TGTGCCACCAGTGATGAACAGGGGGCGAAAGATACGCAGTATTTT. This encodes CATSDEQGAKDTQYF.

This rearrangement joins TRBV12-5 to TRBJ2-1; TRBD1 agrees at 7 bases. The CDR3 runs 17 residues. Germline CDR1 and CDR2: LGHNT and FRNRAP. With V trimmed by 4 bases and J by 0 bases, 9 bases remained unmatched. Here the CDR3 DNA reads TGTGCTAGTGGTTCTCCGACAGGGCTAAGCTCCTACAATGAGCAGTTCTTC. Its translation: CASGSPTGLSSYNEQFF.

The table lists this clonotype with a few counts. J is TRBJ2-1 and V is TRBV7-2, with 11 bases identical to TRBD2. J was trimmed by 5 bases and V by 5 bases; bases with no gene match: 11. The germline V gene encodes CDR1 SGHTA and CDR2 FQGNSA. This CDR3 spans 17 amino acids. CDR3 protein: CASSPHSGTSGNNEQFF. In DNA, the CDR3 is TGTGCCAGCAGCCCCCACTCCGGGACTAGCGGTAACAATGAGCAGTTCTTC. The whole variable domain, remainder taken from reference TRBV7-2 and TRBJ2-1, is GAGVSQSPSNKVTEKGKDVELRCDPISGHTALYWYRQSLGQGLEFLIYFQGNSAPDKSGLPSDRFSAERTGGSVSTLTIQRTQQEDSAVYLCASSPHSGTSGNNEQFFGPGTRLTVL.

This clonotype was observed a handful of times. The CDR3 loop reads CASSQVKAWGTEAFF. CDR3 DNA: TGCGCCAGCAGCCAAGTAAAGGCATGGGGCACTGAAGCTTTCTTT. The rearrangement joins TRBV4-3 to TRBJ1-1; no clear D. Germline values: CDR1 LGHNA, CDR2 YSLEER. The V and J ends lost 1 base and 4 bases respectively, with 13 bases between them. CDR3 length: 15 residues.

This clonotype has more than one count but fewer than ten. For the CDR3, the DNA is TGTGCCAGCAGTGACGACCCAGGGAGCAGTATTCAGCCCCAGCATTTT. Its protein product is CASSDDPGSSIQPQHF. The V gene is TRBV6-1, the J gene TRBJ1-5, with D perhaps matching TRBD1 (5 bases). This CDR3 has 16 residues. Germline CDR1 and CDR2: MNHNS and SASEGT. Trimming removed 3 bases from V and 6 bases from J, with 18 bases in between.

There are a few counts of this clonotype. The chain uses TRBV19 and TRBJ2-2; D is ambiguous. V was shortened by 4 bases and J by 4 bases, with 16 bases between the two germline ends. This CDR3 comprises 16 residues. CDR1 and CDR2 from the germline V gene are LNHDA and SQIVND (reference sequence). The CDR3 protein is CASSRPPPPSTGELFF. CDR3 in DNA: TGTGCCAGTAGTAGACCCCCGCCACCCAGCACCGGGGAGCTGTTTTTT.

V and J are TRBV20-1 and TRBJ1-1, with 9 positions matching TRBD1. The V and J ends lost 0 bases and 4 bases, in that order; junction bases with no gene match: 6. This CDR3 contains 15 residues. Germline V gene lookup returns CDR1 DFQATT and CDR2 SNEGSKA (reference sequence). In DNA, the CDR3 is TGCAGTGCTAGAGATGAGGACAGGGGTGGCACTGAAGCTTTCTTT. Its translation: CSARDEDRGGTEAFF.

This clonotype was seen only a few times. The DNA for the CDR3 is TGCAGCGTTGTAGAGGGATTGAATGGCTACACCTTC. Protein product: CSVVEGLNGYTF. The chain uses TRBV29-1 and TRBJ1-2; D is unclear. The CDR3 is 12 residues long. Germline loops: CDR1 SQVTM, CDR2 ANQGSEA. V was shortened by 4 bases and J by 6 bases, with 12 bases between the two germline ends.

This clonotype occurred a few times. This chain links TRBV10-3 with TRBJ2-7; 11 bases line up with TRBD2. Trimming cost V 6 bases and J 6 bases; bases outside gene matches: 7. The CDR3 is 14 residues long. CDR1 and CDR2 from the germline V gene are ENHRY and SYGVKD. The DNA for the CDR3 is TGTGCCATCAGCGGGACTAGCGGACGCCTCGAGCAGTACTTC. This codes for CAISGTSGRLEQYF.

The genes are TRBV20-1 and TRBJ2-3; D is uncertain. From germline, CDR1 is DFQATT and CDR2 SNEGSKA (reference sequence). The CDR3 length is 12 residues. The V and J ends lost 4 bases and 9 bases respectively, with 14 bases between them. CDR3 nucleotide sequence: TGCAGTGCTATACTCGTGCTTGGCACGCAGTATTTT. It encodes CSAILVLGTQYF.

J is TRBJ2-7 and V is TRBV5-1; TRBD2 matches at 11 bases. Germline loops: CDR1 SGHRS, CDR2 YFSETQ. CDR3 length: 14 residues. V lost 4 bases and J lost 8; bases outside the gene matches: 8. CDR3 residues: CASSPGTSGDKQYF. Written as DNA, the CDR3 is TGCGCCAGCAGCCCCGGGACTAGCGGAGACAAGCAGTACTTC.

The V call is TRBV5-1, the J call TRBJ1-5; maybe TRBD1 (6 bases). The CDR3 runs to 14 residues. Germline values: CDR1 SGHRS, CDR2 YFSETQ. Between the trimmed V and J ends, which lost 3 bases and 3 bases, there was a span of 10 bases. The CDR3 region has the DNA TGCGCCAGCAGCTCAGGGGCCGTCAATCAGCCCCAGCATTTT. It specifies CASSSGAVNQPQHF. The complete variable domain, with remaining parts taken from reference TRBV5-1 and TRBJ1-5, reads KAGVTQTPRYLIKTRGQQVTLSCSPISGHRSVSWYQQTPGQGLQFLFEYFSETQRNKGNFPGRFSGRQFSNSRSEMNVSTLELGDSALYLCASSSGAVNQPQHFGDGTRLSIL.

This clonotype has only a few counts. This chain links TRBV15 with TRBJ2-5; D is possibly TRBD1 (6 bases). The V end was cut by 2 bases, the J end by 4 bases, with 11 bases between. The CDR3 covers 14 residues. Germline V gene data show CDR1 as LNHNV and CDR2 as YYDKDF (reference sequence). The DNA of the CDR3 is TGTGCCACCAGCAGAAATACAGGGATAGAGACCCAGTACTTC. It yields the protein CATSRNTGIETQYF.

The V and J genes are TRBV29-1 and TRBJ2-2; possible D gene TRBD1, 5 bases. The V and J ends lost 4 bases and 0 bases respectively, with 9 bases between them. Germline CDR1 and CDR2: SQVTM and ANQGSEA. This CDR3 region has 14 residues. CDR3 sequence: CSVARQSNTGELFF. The CDR3 DNA follows: TGCAGCGTTGCCAGACAGTCGAACACCGGGGAGCTGTTTTTT.

This clonotype has a handful of counts. The rearrangement joins TRBV7-9 to TRBJ2-3; 8 nucleotides agree with TRBD1. V shed 7 bases, J shed 5 bases, and the junction held 14 bases outside the gene matches. The CDR3 extends over 16 amino acids. Germline V gene lookup returns CDR1 SEHNR and CDR2 FQNEAQ (reference sequence). CDR3 sequence (DNA): TGTGCCAGCACCCTCGGGGCAGGGGGCTTTGAAGATACGCAGTATTTT. Its translation is CASTLGAGGFEDTQYF. Filled out from reference TRBV7-9 and TRBJ2-3, the complete variable domain reads DTGVSQNPRHKITKRGQNVTFRCDPISEHNRLYWYRQTLGQGPEFLTYFQNEAQLEKSRLLSDRFSAERPKGSFSTLEIQRTEQGDSAMYLCASTLGAGGFEDTQYFGPGTRLTVL.

The rearrangement links TRBV20-1 to TRBJ2-3; 7 positions agree with TRBD2. Germline CDR1 and CDR2: DFQATT and SNEGSKA (reference sequence). V shed 3 bases, J shed 3 bases, and the junction held 6 bases outside the gene matches. The CDR3 is 14 amino acids. This CDR3 reads CSARRAGDTDTQYF. The DNA of the CDR3 is TGCAGTGCTAGGCGGGCGGGGGATACAGATACGCAGTATTTT.

This chain joins TRBV20-1 and TRBJ2-7, with D tentatively TRBD1 (6 bases). CDR1 and CDR2 (germline): DFQATT, SNEGSKA (reference sequence). This CDR3 is built from 17 residues. V shed 2 bases and J shed 4 bases, with 24 bases lying between them. The CDR3 DNA reads TGCAGTGCTAGATTACTCATAATACAGGGCATGGGATACGAGCAGTACTTC. Its translation: CSARLLIIQGMGYEQYF.

This clonotype was seen a handful of times. In nucleotides, the CDR3 is TGTGCCAGCAGCTTAGCTTATCCGGGAGGCGTCTACAATGAGCAGTTCTTC. Its translation: CASSLAYPGGVYNEQFF. This rearrangement joins TRBV11-2 to TRBJ2-1; 7 bases fit TRBD2. V trimming: 1 base; J trimming: 3 bases; junction bases outside the gene matches: 9. This CDR3 has 17 residues. Germline lookup yields CDR1 SGHAT and CDR2 FQNNGV.

J is TRBJ2-5 and V is TRBV9; TRBD2 might be the D (6 bases). The germline V gene encodes CDR1 SGDLS and CDR2 YYNGEE. The CDR3 loop spans 14 amino acids. V shed 7 bases and J shed 1 base, with 14 bases lying between them. In DNA, the CDR3 is TGTGCCAGCGCGCGGGGCAGGGCCCAAGAGACCCAGTACTTC. Protein: CASARGRAQETQYF.

As to this clonotype: The junction differs from germline at one of its ends, possibly a read error. J is TRBJ2-7 and V is TRBV20-1, with 10 bases aligning to TRBD2. CDR1 and CDR2 from the germline V gene are DFQATT and SNEGSKA (reference sequence). The CDR3 extends over 15 amino acids. The CDR3 loop reads CSARDPSSGSYEQCF. In DNA form, the CDR3 reads TGCAGTGCTAGAGATCCCTCTAGCGGGAGCTACGAGCAGTGCTTC.

As concerns this clonotype: Being one base from a much bigger clone, this may be a read error. The chain links TRBV7-2 to TRBJ2-5; 13 nucleotides align to TRBD2. The CDR3 runs 17 residues. Germline V gives CDR1 SGHTA, CDR2 FQGNSA. CDR3 amino acids: CASSLVSLAGGPEIQYF. For the CDR3, the DNA is TGTGCCAGCAGCTTAGTCTCACTAGCGGGAGGGCCGGAGATCCAGTACTTC.

This clonotype was recorded a few times. The chain employs TRBV4-3 and TRBJ1-2, with D possibly TRBD1 on 5 matching bases. The CDR3 runs 16 residues. The V and J ends lost 3 bases and 4 bases respectively, with 18 bases between them. Germline loops: CDR1 LGHNA, CDR2 YSLEER. The CDR3 reads CASSQGGRGAVYGYTF. As DNA, the CDR3 is TGCGCCAGCAGCCAGGGGGGACGGGGAGCTGTCTATGGCTACACCTTC.